This T cell receptor (beta chain) was sequenced during a study of spatial heterogeneity in lung cancer. The study tagged each TCR cDNA molecule with a unique molecular identifier. From the 5' RACE reads, TCRdb called clonotypes with MiXCR, one entry per CDR3 protein. The table has roughly 25,000 distinct CDR3 sequences, around 4.5% seen once; the top ten hold 5.2%. Time point reported: sample taken at primary tumor resection. Unsorted samples of tumor, nontumor lung or frozen PBMC had their whole RNA sequenced. Looked up from germline, CDR1 is SGHRS and CDR2 is YFSETQ. CDR3 length: 16 residues. V gave up 1 base and J gave up 4 bases; unmatched junction bases: 7. Findings of the study overall: Ubiquitous expanded tumor TCRs appeared in blood more at resection than follow-up.

Ten or more counts support this clonotype. Its antigen is currently unknown. The input for sequencing was PBMCs, taken at surgery. This receptor was taken from a male donor with early-stage non-small cell lung cancer. The gene calls are TRBV5-1 and TRBJ2-4; 8 nucleotides match TRBD2. The CDR3 bases are TGCGCCAGCAGCTTGACGGTGGCGGGAGGTAAAAACATTCAGTACTTC. Protein product: CASSLTVAGGKNIQYF.